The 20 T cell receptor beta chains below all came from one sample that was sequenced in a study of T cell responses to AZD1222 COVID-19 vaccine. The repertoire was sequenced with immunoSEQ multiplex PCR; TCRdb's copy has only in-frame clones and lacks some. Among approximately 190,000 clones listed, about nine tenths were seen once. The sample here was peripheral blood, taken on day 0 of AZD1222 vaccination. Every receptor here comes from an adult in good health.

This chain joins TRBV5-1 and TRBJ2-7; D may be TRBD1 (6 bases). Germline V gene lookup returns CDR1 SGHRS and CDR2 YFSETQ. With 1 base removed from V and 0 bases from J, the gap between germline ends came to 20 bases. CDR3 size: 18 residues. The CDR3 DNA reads TGCGCCAGCAGCTTGTTCGCCAGGGGAACCCCTAGCTCCTACGAGCAGTACTTC. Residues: CASSLFARGTPSSYEQYF.

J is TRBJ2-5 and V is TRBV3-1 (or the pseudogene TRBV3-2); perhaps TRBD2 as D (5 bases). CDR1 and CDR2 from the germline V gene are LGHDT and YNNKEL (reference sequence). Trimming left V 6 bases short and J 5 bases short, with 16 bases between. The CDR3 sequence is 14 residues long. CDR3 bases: TGTGCCAGCAGAGAATCGTGGGAGAGGGAGACCCAGTACTTC. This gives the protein CASRESWERETQYF.

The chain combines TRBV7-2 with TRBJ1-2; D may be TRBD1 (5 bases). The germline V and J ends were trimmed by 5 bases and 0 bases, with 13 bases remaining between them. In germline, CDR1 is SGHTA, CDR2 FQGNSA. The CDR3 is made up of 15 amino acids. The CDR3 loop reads CASSPGVAPNYGYTF. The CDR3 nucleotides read TGTGCCAGCAGCCCGGGGGTGGCGCCTAACTATGGCTACACCTTC.

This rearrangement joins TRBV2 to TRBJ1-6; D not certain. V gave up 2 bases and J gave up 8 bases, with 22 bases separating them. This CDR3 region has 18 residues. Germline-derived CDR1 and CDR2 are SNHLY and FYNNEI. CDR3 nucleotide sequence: TGTGCCAGCAGTGAACTGGCAGCCCTGCAAAATGGGGATTCACCCCTCCACTTT. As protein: CASSELAALQNGDSPLHF.

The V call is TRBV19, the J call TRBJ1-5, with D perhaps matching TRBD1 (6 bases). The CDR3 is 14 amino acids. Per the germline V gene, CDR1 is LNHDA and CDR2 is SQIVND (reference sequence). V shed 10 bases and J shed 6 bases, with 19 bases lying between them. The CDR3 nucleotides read TGTGCCACCACGGAATGGGGGGCTAGTCAGCCCCAGCATTTT. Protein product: CATTEWGASQPQHF.

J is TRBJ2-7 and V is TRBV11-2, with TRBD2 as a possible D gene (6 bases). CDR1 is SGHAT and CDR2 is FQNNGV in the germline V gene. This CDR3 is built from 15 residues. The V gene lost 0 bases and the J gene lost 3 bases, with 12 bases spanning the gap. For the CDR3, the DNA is TGTGCCAGCAGCTTAGAACGGGACTCATACTACGAGCAGTACTTC. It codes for CASSLERDSYYEQYF.

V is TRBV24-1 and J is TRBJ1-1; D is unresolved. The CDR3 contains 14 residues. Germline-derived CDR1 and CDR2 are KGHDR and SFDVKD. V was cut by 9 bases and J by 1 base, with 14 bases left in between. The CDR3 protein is CATQDRRPNTEAFF. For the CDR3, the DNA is TGTGCCACCCAGGATCGCAGGCCGAACACTGAAGCTTTCTTT.

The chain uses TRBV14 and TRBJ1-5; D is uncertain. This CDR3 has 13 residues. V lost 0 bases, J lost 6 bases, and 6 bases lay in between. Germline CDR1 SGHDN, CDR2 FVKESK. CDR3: CASSQDGIQPQHF. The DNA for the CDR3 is TGTGCCAGCAGCCAAGATGGCATTCAGCCCCAGCATTTT.

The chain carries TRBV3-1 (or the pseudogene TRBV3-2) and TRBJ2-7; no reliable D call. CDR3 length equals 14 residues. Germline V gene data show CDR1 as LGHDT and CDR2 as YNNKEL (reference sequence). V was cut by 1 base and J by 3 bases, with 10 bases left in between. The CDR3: CASSQGVADYEQYF. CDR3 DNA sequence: TGTGCCAGCAGCCAAGGTGTGGCGGACTACGAGCAGTACTTC.

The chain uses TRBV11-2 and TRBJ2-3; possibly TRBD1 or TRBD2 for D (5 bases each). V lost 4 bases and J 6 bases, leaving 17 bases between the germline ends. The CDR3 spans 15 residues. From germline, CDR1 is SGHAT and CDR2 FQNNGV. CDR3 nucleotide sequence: TGTGCCAGCAGCTGGGACGTAGAGGTGCGGGATACGCAGTATTTT. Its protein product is CASSWDVEVRDTQYF.

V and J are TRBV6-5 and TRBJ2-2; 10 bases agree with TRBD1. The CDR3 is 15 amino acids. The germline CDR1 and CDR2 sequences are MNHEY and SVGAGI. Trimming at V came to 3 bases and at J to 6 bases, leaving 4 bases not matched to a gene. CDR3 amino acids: CASSYRQGASGELFF. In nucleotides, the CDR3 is TGTGCCAGCAGTTATCGACAGGGGGCCTCCGGGGAGCTGTTTTTT.

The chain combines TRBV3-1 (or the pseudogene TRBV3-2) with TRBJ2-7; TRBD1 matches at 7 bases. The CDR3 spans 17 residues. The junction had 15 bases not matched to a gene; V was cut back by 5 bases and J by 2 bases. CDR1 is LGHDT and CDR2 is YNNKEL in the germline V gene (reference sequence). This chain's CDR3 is CASSSKFNSGTAYEQYF. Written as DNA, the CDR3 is TGTGCCAGCAGCTCCAAGTTTAATTCCGGGACAGCCTACGAGCAGTACTTC.

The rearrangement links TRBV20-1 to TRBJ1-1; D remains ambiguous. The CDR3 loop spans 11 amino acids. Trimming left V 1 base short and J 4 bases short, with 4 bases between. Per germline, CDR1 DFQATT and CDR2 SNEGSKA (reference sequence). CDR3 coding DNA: TGCAGTGCTAGAGGGGCCACTGAAGCTTTCTTT. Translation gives CSARGATEAFF.

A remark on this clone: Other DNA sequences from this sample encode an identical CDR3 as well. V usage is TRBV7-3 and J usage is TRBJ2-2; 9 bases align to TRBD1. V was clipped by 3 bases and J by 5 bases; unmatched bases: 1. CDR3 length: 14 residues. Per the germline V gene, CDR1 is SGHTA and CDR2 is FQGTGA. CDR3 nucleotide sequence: TGTGCCAGCAGCTTGACAGGGGGAACCGGGGAGCTGTTTTTT. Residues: CASSLTGGTGELFF.

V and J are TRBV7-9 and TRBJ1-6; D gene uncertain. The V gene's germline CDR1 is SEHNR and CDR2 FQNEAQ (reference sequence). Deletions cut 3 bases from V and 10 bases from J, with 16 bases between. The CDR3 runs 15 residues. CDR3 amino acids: CASSFASRVRSPLHF. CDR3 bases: TGTGCCAGCAGCTTCGCTTCTAGGGTGAGGTCACCCCTCCACTTT.

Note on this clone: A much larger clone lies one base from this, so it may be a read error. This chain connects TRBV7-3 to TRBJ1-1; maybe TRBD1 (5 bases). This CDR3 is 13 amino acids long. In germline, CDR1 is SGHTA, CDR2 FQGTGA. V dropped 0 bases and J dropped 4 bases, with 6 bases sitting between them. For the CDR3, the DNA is TGTGCCAGCAGCTTAACAGGGGTCACTGAAGCTTTCTTT. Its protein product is CASSLTGVTEAFF.

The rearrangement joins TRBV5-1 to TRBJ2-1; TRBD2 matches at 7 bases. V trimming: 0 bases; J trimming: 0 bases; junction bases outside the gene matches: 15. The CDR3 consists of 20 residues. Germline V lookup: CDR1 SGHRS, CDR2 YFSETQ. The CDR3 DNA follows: TGCGCCAGCAGCTTGGCTAGGAATAGCGGGCGACCCAGCTCCTACAATGAGCAGTTCTTC. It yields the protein CASSLARNSGRPSSYNEQFF.

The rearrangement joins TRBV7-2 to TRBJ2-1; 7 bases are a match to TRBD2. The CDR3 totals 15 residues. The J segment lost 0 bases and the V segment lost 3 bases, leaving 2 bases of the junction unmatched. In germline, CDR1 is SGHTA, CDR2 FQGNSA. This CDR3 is CASSFGGGSYNEQFF. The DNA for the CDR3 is TGTGCCAGCAGCTTTGGCGGGGGCTCCTACAATGAGCAGTTCTTC.

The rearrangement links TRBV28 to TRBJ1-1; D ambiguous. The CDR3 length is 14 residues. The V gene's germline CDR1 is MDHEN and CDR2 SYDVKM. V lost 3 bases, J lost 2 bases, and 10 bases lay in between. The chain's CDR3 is CASSFQYGNTEAFF. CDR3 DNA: TGTGCCAGCAGTTTTCAGTATGGAAACACTGAAGCTTTCTTT.

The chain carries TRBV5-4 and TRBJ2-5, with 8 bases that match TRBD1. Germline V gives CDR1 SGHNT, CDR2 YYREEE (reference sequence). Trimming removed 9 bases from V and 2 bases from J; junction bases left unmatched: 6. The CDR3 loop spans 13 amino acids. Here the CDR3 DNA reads TGTGCCACCGAGGACAGGGCGCAAGAGACCCAGTACTTC. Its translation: CATEDRAQETQYF.